Presented here are 22 T cell receptor beta chains from one specimen sequenced in a study of T cell clonality in common variable immunodeficiency. TCRdb's table, derived via immunoSEQ multiplex PCR, lists solely in-frame clones and lacks some. Found here are tens of thousands of clones, no singletons; the ten largest cover roughly 2.8%. The specimen was peripheral blood mononuclear cells. Source of these receptors: a person between 18 and 75 years old in good health.

This clone has a count of ten or more. The read finishes 3 residues shy of the CDR3 end, and the germline J gene is used to complete it. The chain employs TRBV18 and TRBJ1-1; the D gene is possibly TRBD1 (5 bases). This CDR3 is built from 16 residues. With 4 bases removed from V and 7 bases from J, the gap between germline ends came to 22 bases. Germline V lookup: CDR1 KGHSH, CDR2 LQKENI. The part of the CDR3 DNA that was read is TGTGCCAGCTCACGAGGAGGGCAAGGTGGACACCTTGAA. Translating it yields CASSRGGQGGHLE. The whole CDR3 sequence is CASSRGGQGGHLEAFF.

The table lists this clone with many counts. The read ends 3 residues early relative to the CDR3; the germline J gene fills the gap. The rearrangement uses TRBV11-2 and TRBJ1-5; D is perhaps TRBD1 (5 bases). Trimming shortened V by 0 bases and J by 9 bases, and 9 bases separated the two germline ends. CDR1 is SGHAT, CDR2 FQNNGV, per germline. The length of the CDR3 is 13 residues. This CDR3 is CASSLDEGRPQHF. The DNA read from the CDR3 is TGTGCCAGCAGCTTAGATGAGGGGCGGCCC. Variable domain in full (rest from reference TRBV11-2 and TRBJ1-5): EAGVAQSPRYKIIEKRQSVAFWCNPISGHATLYWYQQILGQGPKLLIQFQNNGVVDDSQLPKDRFSAERLKGVDSTLKIQPAKLEDSAVYLCASSLDEGRPQHFGDGTRLSIL.

This clone was detected many times. With the read ending 3 residues before the CDR3 end, the germline J gene is used to fill in that end. The V gene is TRBV20-1, the J gene TRBJ2-5, with D tentatively TRBD1 (6 bases). The CDR3 runs 15 residues. The germline gives CDR1 DFQATT, CDR2 SNEGSKA (reference sequence). The V gene lost 4 bases and the J gene lost 5 bases, with 20 bases spanning the gap. CDR3: CSAKGRLGGEETQYF. CDR3 DNA (partial): TGCAGTGCTAAAGGGAGATTAGGGGGAGAGGAGACC.

At least ten counts were recorded for this clone. Read sequence stops 3 residues before the CDR3 end, and the germline J gene provides the missing end. The V gene is TRBV19, the J gene TRBJ1-5; D remains ambiguous. Trimming removed 0 bases from V and 4 bases from J, with 10 bases in between. The CDR3 loop spans 15 amino acids. The germline V gene has CDR1 LNHDA and CDR2 SQIVND (reference sequence). The CDR3 sequence is CASSIDQAVNQPQHF. The sequenced CDR3 bases are TGTGCCAGTAGTATAGATCAGGCAGTGAATCAGCCC.

This clone was seen at least ten times. The sequence runs out 3 residues before the end of the CDR3; the remainder is reconstructed from the germline J gene. Other DNA sequences within the sample encode an identical CDR3. The chain has TRBV19 and TRBJ1-1, with 8 positions matching TRBD1. Trimming took 5 bases from V and 4 from J; bases not matched to a gene: 3. The CDR3 runs 13 residues. CDR1 and CDR2 (germline): LNHDA, SQIVND (reference sequence). The DNA read from the CDR3 is TGTGCCAGTAGTGTAACAGGGGGCACTGAA. Translation: CASSVTGGTE. The whole CDR3 sequence is CASSVTGGTEAFF.

The table lists this clone with many counts. Coverage ceases 3 residues before the CDR3 finishes, and the germline J gene fills in the end. V gene TRBV12-5 combines with J gene TRBJ1-4, with D maybe TRBD1 (6 bases). V was pared by 5 bases and J by 0 bases, with 10 bases between. Germline V CDR1 and CDR2: LGHNT, FRNRAP. The CDR3 consists of 15 residues. CDR3 loop: CASGDGQSTNEKLFF. Incomplete CDR3 DNA: TGTGCTAGTGGTGACGGACAGTCAACTAATGAAAAA.

This clone was seen ten or more times. Read coverage stops 3 residues before the CDR3 terminus; the germline J gene supplies the remainder. J is TRBJ2-2 and V is TRBV2, with a possible D match to TRBD1 (5 bases). The CDR3 consists of 15 residues. The V end was cut by 6 bases, the J end by 6 bases, with 17 bases between. Germline lookup yields CDR1 SNHLY and CDR2 FYNNEI. The CDR3 DNA, read in part, is TGTGCCAGCAGGACAGTTTTGGGTAGGGCCGGGGAG. This gives the protein CASRTVLGRAGE. The entire CDR3 protein reads CASRTVLGRAGELFF.

The table lists this clone with many counts. The missing CDR3 end, 3 residues past where the read stops, is filled in from the germline J gene. The rearrangement links TRBV20-1 to TRBJ2-5; D possibly corresponds to TRBD2 (7 bases). Germline loops: CDR1 DFQATT, CDR2 SNEGSKA (reference sequence). Trimming took off 5 bases at V and 2 bases at J, with 24 bases between the two ends. The CDR3 runs to 17 residues. The DNA read from the CDR3 is TGCAGTGCTGGTCATCCAAGGGGGGGCGAAACTCAAGAGACC. This encodes CSAGHPRGGETQET. The whole CDR3 protein reads CSAGHPRGGETQETQYF.

On this clone itself: The CDR3 end is not reached by the read, which stops 3 residues before it; the germline J gene fills it in. The J gene is TRBJ2-1, the V gene TRBV2, with D hard to call. Germline V CDR1 and CDR2: SNHLY, FYNNEI. CDR3 length: 14 amino acids. The germline V and J ends were trimmed by 1 base and 6 bases, with 10 bases remaining between them. Partial CDR3 DNA: TGTGCCAGCAGTGAAGATCGGGTAAGCAATGAG. It is translated as CASSEDRVSNE. The entire CDR3 sequence reads CASSEDRVSNEQFF.

This clone was recorded a few times. With a much larger clone just one base away, this may be a read error. The read finishes 3 residues shy of the CDR3 end, and the germline J gene is used to complete it. V and J are TRBV7-3 and TRBJ2-5, with 12 bases aligning to TRBD2. The CDR3 runs 18 residues. The germline V gene encodes CDR1 SGHTA and CDR2 FQGTGA. Partial CDR3 DNA: TGTGCCAGCAGCTTGGGGGTTAAGACTAGCGGGGGCACAGATACC. This gives the protein CASSLGVKTSGGTDT. The CDR3 in full is CASSLGVKTSGGTDTQYF. The full variable domain, with the rest looked up from reference TRBV7-3 and TRBJ2-5, is GAGVSQTPSNKVTEKGKYVELRCDPISGHTALYWYRQSLGQGPEFLIYFQGTGAADDSGLPNDRFFAVRPEGSVSTLKIQRTERGDSAVYLCASSLGVKTSGGTDTQYFGPGTRLLVL.

This clone was seen ten or more times. Sequencing ends 3 residues short of the CDR3 end; the germline J gene provides the rest. The chain recombines TRBV6-1 with TRBJ1-1, with TRBD1 matching over 7 bases. The CDR3 totals 14 residues. Germline-derived CDR1 and CDR2 are MNHNS and SASEGT. V was pared by 4 bases and J by 1 base, with 3 bases of the junction left unmatched. The CDR3 loop is CASSVGTENTEAFF. CDR3 DNA, as far as it was read: TGTGCCAGCAGTGTTGGGACAGAGAACACTGAA.

This clone was picked up many times. With the read ending 3 residues before the CDR3 end, the germline J gene is used to fill in that end. The gene calls are TRBV7-6 and TRBJ1-1; D possibly corresponds to TRBD1 (5 bases). V lost 7 bases, J lost 5 bases, and 14 bases lay in between. This CDR3 has 13 residues. Germline CDR1 is SGHVS and CDR2 is FNYEAQ. Incomplete CDR3 DNA: TGTGCCAGCACTATTAGCGGGGGGACTGAA. Amino acid sequence: CASTISGGTE. The complete CDR3 sequence is CASTISGGTEAFF. The full variable domain, with the rest looked up from reference TRBV7-6 and TRBJ1-1, is GAGVSQSPRYKVTKRGQDVALRCDPISGHVSLYWYRQALGQGPEFLTYFNYEAQQDKSGLPNDRFSAERPEGSISTLTIQRTEQRDSAMYRCASTISGGTEAFFGQGTRLTVV.

This clone was picked up many times. The CDR3 bases that were read are TGTGCCAGCCTTGAAAGGGTACAGGGGGGCACAGATACG. This gives the protein CASLERVQGGTDT. The whole CDR3 sequence is CASLERVQGGTDTQYF. V gene TRBV2 combines with J gene TRBJ2-3, with TRBD1 matching over 8 bases. Coverage ceases 3 residues before the CDR3 finishes, and the germline J gene fills in the end. The CDR3 loop spans 16 amino acids. CDR1 SNHLY and CDR2 FYNNEI come from the germline V gene. Trimming took 8 bases from V and 1 from J; bases not matched to a gene: 11. The variable domain in full, completed from reference TRBV2 and TRBJ2-3, reads EPEVTQTPSHQVTQMGQEVILRCVPISNHLYFYWYRQILGQKVEFLVSFYNNEISEKSEIFDDQFSVERPDGSNFTLKIRSTKLEDSAMYFCASLERVQGGTDTQYFGPGTRLTVL.

This clone was detected only a few times. The read falls 3 residues short of the CDR3 end, and the missing part is taken from the germline J gene. The chain recombines TRBV10-2 with TRBJ1-2; D possibly corresponds to TRBD1 (5 bases). The germline V gene has CDR1 WSHSY and CDR2 SAAADI. CDR3 size: 17 residues. The CDR3 DNA, read in part, is TGCGCCAGCAGTGAGTCTCCATTCAGGGTCCCTAGGTACGGG. It translates to CASSESPFRVPRYG. The complete CDR3 reads CASSESPFRVPRYGYTF.

This clone was counted only a few times. Read data end 3 residues before the CDR3 end; the end is taken from the germline J gene. The rearrangement joins TRBV5-1 to TRBJ2-2; possible D gene TRBD1, 5 bases. From germline, CDR1 is SGHRS and CDR2 YFSETQ. The CDR3 covers 16 residues. The covered CDR3 bases are TGCGCCAGCAGCTTGGAAGGGGTCGCAACTAATGAAAAG. Its protein product is CASSLEGVATNEK. The entire CDR3 is CASSLEGVATNEKLFF.

Turning to this clone: The DNA ends 3 residues before the CDR3 does, and the rest of the CDR3 is filled in from the germline J gene. V usage is TRBV30 and J usage is TRBJ1-2; D is possibly TRBD1 (6 bases). Germline V gene data show CDR1 as GTSNPN and CDR2 as SVGIG (reference sequence). This CDR3 region has 13 residues. Incomplete CDR3 DNA: TGTGCCTGGAGTGCAGGGGACACAGATACC. Protein sequence: CAWSAGDTDT. The entire CDR3 reads CAWSAGDTDTYTF.

This clone showed up many times. The read terminates 3 residues ahead of where the CDR3 ends, so the germline J gene completes it. The chain employs TRBV6-4 and TRBJ2-2; tentative D call: TRBD1 (6 bases). CDR3 length: 14 amino acids. V was shortened by 3 bases and J by 5 bases, with 10 bases between the two germline ends. From germline, CDR1 is MRHNA and CDR2 SNTAGT. The CDR3 sequence: CASSDSGETGELFF. The part of the CDR3 DNA that was read is TGTGCCAGCAGTGATTCAGGGGAGACCGGGGAG.

This clone appeared many times. The CDR3 end is not reached by the read, which stops 3 residues before it; the germline J gene fills it in. The rearrangement uses TRBV20-1 and TRBJ2-5; the D gene is possibly TRBD2 (6 bases). The CDR3 runs to 12 residues. Germline loops: CDR1 DFQATT, CDR2 SNEGSKA (reference sequence). Trimming removed 5 bases from V and 4 bases from J, with 11 bases in between. This CDR3 reads CSAPDGGETQYF. CDR3 bases read: TGCAGTGCTCCTGACGGGGGAGAGACC.

This clone was counted at least ten times. The sequenced part of the CDR3 DNA is TGCGCCAGCAGCCAAATACAGGGGGCTGACGGCTCCTACGAG. Residues: CASSQIQGADGSYE. The full CDR3 protein is CASSQIQGADGSYEQYF. V and J are TRBV4-1 and TRBJ2-7, with 9 bases matching TRBD1. Read sequence stops 3 residues before the CDR3 end, and the germline J gene provides the missing end. In germline, CDR1 is MGHRA, CDR2 YSYEKL. The CDR3 is made up of 17 amino acids. J gave up 0 bases and V 2 bases, and 8 bases lay outside the gene matches.

This clone was seen ten or more times. The read is 3 residues too short to cover the CDR3 end, so that end is filled in from the germline J gene. The rearrangement links TRBV20-1 to TRBJ2-2, with a tentative D call TRBD2 (6 bases). From germline, CDR1 is DFQATT and CDR2 SNEGSKA (reference sequence). The CDR3 is made up of 13 amino acids. CDR3 sequence: CSARGGGSSPLFF. The DNA read from the CDR3 is TGCAGTGCTAGAGGTGGGGGGAGTTCACCG.

This clone has just a few counts. The chain's CDR3 is CASSPGDRSSSYNEQFF. The covered CDR3 bases are TGTGCCAGCTCCCCGGGGGACAGGTCGAGCTCCTACAATGAG. The chain combines TRBV18 with TRBJ2-1, with 8 bases that match TRBD1. The CDR3 goes on 3 residues after the read ends, and that part is filled in from the germline J gene. The V gene's germline CDR1 is KGHSH and CDR2 LQKENI. This CDR3 is 17 amino acids long. J gave up 0 bases and V 6 bases, and 10 bases lay outside the gene matches. Combining the CDR3 with reference TRBV18 and TRBJ2-1 gives the whole variable domain NAGVMQNPRHLVRRRGQEARLRCSPMKGHSHVYWYRQLPEEGLKFMVYLQKENIIDESGMPKERFSAEFPKEGPSILRIQQVVRGDSAAYFCASSPGDRSSSYNEQFFGPGTRLTVL.

This clone was counted only a few times. The DNA ends 3 residues before the CDR3 does, and the rest of the CDR3 is filled in from the germline J gene. The V and J genes are TRBV20-1 and TRBJ2-3; 9 positions match TRBD1. After removal of 7 bases from V and 2 bases from J, the junction contained 16 bases not matched to a gene. CDR1 is DFQATT, CDR2 SNEGSKA, per germline (reference sequence). The CDR3 is 17 amino acids. This CDR3 reads CSVDRGTTRRNTDTQYF. The CDR3 bases that were read are TGCAGTGTAGACAGGGGGACTACCCGACGGAACACAGATACG.